The 30 T cell receptor beta chains presented below share a single source sample, sequenced in a study of cytotoxic CD8 clonotypes in ibrutinib-treated CLL. Sequencing used immunoSEQ multiplex PCR; TCRdb keeps in-frame clones, though not all of them. The table records 120,000 to 150,000 clones, 70% to 85% of them present only once. Material: PBMCs, obtained after 12 months of ibrutinib treatment. The receptors originated from a human donor with chronic lymphocytic leukemia.

The chain has TRBV5-4 and TRBJ2-3; D unclear. Trimming left V 4 bases short and J 7 bases short, with 22 bases between. Germline V gene data show CDR1 as SGHNT and CDR2 as YYREEE (reference sequence). The CDR3 has 16 residues. The CDR3 region is CASSRSTSTRIHTQYF. The CDR3 nucleotides read TGTGCCAGCAGCCGTTCGACCTCCACGCGCATACATACGCAGTATTTT.

The chain is built from TRBV4-1 and TRBJ1-6, with D unclear. Trimming took 0 bases from V and 13 from J, leaving 16 bases between them. CDR3 length: 15 amino acids. Germline CDR1 MGHRA, CDR2 YSYEKL. In nucleotides, the CDR3 is TGCGCCAGCAGCCAAGATCGGGTCTACGACTTGCCCCTCCACTTT. This encodes CASSQDRVYDLPLHF.

This chain joins TRBV2 and TRBJ1-5, with unresolved D. In germline, CDR1 is SNHLY, CDR2 FYNNEI. The CDR3 totals 13 residues. V lost 3 bases, J lost 3 bases, and 6 bases lay in between. The CDR3 DNA is TGTGCCAGCAGTGACGAATTCAATCAGCCCCAGCATTTT. This encodes CASSDEFNQPQHF. The whole variable domain, remainder taken from reference TRBV2 and TRBJ1-5, is EPEVTQTPSHQVTQMGQEVILRCVPISNHLYFYWYRQILGQKVEFLVSFYNNEISEKSEIFDDQFSVERPDGSNFTLKIRSTKLEDSAMYFCASSDEFNQPQHFGDGTRLSIL.

On this clone itself: Sequence at one end of the junction differs from germline and may be a read error. V is TRBV18 and J is TRBJ1-2; TRBD1 might be the D (5 bases). Per germline, CDR1 KGHSH and CDR2 LQKENI. The CDR3 runs 15 residues. CDR3 sequence reads: CASSPPAGQQGGERF. For the CDR3, the DNA is TGTGCCAGCTCACCACCAGCAGGGCAGCAGGGAGGGGAGCGCTTC.

The gene calls are TRBV7-9 and TRBJ1-2; D remains ambiguous. CDR1 is SEHNR, CDR2 FQNEAQ, per germline (reference sequence). The CDR3 is 12 amino acids. Between the trimmed V and J ends, which lost 5 bases and 8 bases, there was a span of 12 bases. The CDR3 loop is CASSPNLGGYTF. The CDR3 DNA reads TGTGCCAGCAGCCCCAACCTCGGGGGCTACACCTTC.

The J gene is TRBJ2-7, the V gene TRBV7-2; D remains ambiguous. V lost 5 bases and J lost 0, with 8 bases in between. Per the germline V gene, CDR1 is SGHTA and CDR2 is FQGNSA. The CDR3 runs 13 residues. CDR3 protein: CASSNGPSYEQYF. Here the CDR3 DNA reads TGTGCCAGCAGCAACGGGCCCTCCTACGAGCAGTACTTC.

This clone was seen a few times. The V and J genes are TRBV19 and TRBJ1-4; D not resolved. Looked up from germline, CDR1 is LNHDA and CDR2 is SQIVND (reference sequence). The V gene lost 6 bases and the J gene lost 8 bases, with 16 bases spanning the gap. This CDR3 spans 14 amino acids. CDR3 residues: CASSPGRLREKLFF. The CDR3 DNA follows: TGTGCCAGTAGCCCGGGCCGGCTGCGGGAAAAACTGTTTTTT.

The chain is built from TRBV27 and TRBJ1-3; D might be TRBD1 (5 bases). Germline loops: CDR1 MNHEY, CDR2 SMNVEV (reference sequence). Trimming pared 6 bases from V and 7 bases from J, leaving 16 bases between. This CDR3 has 14 amino acids. The CDR3 nucleotides read TGTGCCAGCAGCCGTCTAGGGGACGCGAACACCATATATTTT. This gives the protein CASSRLGDANTIYF.

The chain has TRBV7-9 and TRBJ1-2; no clear D. Trimming took off 3 bases at V and 2 bases at J, with 7 bases between the two ends. Germline CDR1 SEHNR, CDR2 FQNEAQ (reference sequence). This CDR3 is 13 amino acids long. The CDR3, as DNA: TGTGCCAGCAGCTTGTGGGAGAACTATGGCTACACCTTC. It translates to CASSLWENYGYTF.

The chain combines TRBV18 with TRBJ2-5, with a weak D call TRBD1 (6 bases). Germline-derived CDR1 and CDR2 are KGHSH and LQKENI. This CDR3 is 13 amino acids long. V was trimmed by 4 bases and J by 5 bases, leaving 11 bases between them. The chain's CDR3 is CASSLQGRETQYF. CDR3 coding DNA: TGTGCCAGCTCACTTCAGGGGCGTGAGACCCAGTACTTC.

The rearrangement uses TRBV5-6 and TRBJ2-1; D is possibly TRBD2 (5 bases). V was shortened by 4 bases and J by 9 bases, with 8 bases between the two germline ends. CDR3 length equals 11 residues. The germline CDR1 and CDR2 sequences are SGHDT and YYEEEE. CDR3 coding DNA: TGTGCCAGCAGCCTGGGGAGTGAGCAGTTCTTC. As protein: CASSLGSEQFF.

The CDR3 DNA is TGTGCCAGCAGTGAAATTTTCGGGATTGGCTACAATGAGCAGTTCTTC. Its protein product is CASSEIFGIGYNEQFF. The chain has TRBV2 and TRBJ2-1, with D perhaps TRBD2 (5 bases). V gave up 2 bases and J gave up 3 bases, with 14 bases separating them. The length of the CDR3 is 16 residues. In germline, CDR1 is SNHLY, CDR2 FYNNEI.

This clone occurred a few times. The genes are TRBV5-1 and TRBJ2-1; 9 bases agree with TRBD1. V lost 5 bases, J lost 2 bases, and 2 bases stayed unmatched. The CDR3 has 14 amino acids. CDR1 and CDR2 (germline): SGHRS, YFSETQ. The CDR3 DNA reads as TGCGCCAGCAGGGACAGGGGCACCTACAATGAGCAGTTCTTC. This encodes CASRDRGTYNEQFF.

This chain links TRBV7-9 with TRBJ2-4; D remains ambiguous. The CDR3 extends over 15 amino acids. The germline gives CDR1 SEHNR, CDR2 FQNEAQ (reference sequence). Trimming removed 0 bases from V and 0 bases from J, with 6 bases in between. This CDR3 reads CASSLAGIAKNIQYF. CDR3 DNA: TGTGCCAGCAGCTTAGCGGGGATAGCCAAAAACATTCAGTACTTC.

This chain uses TRBV28 with TRBJ2-5; D unclear. In germline, CDR1 is MDHEN, CDR2 SYDVKM. This CDR3 region has 12 residues. The V end was cut by 6 bases, the J end by 5 bases, with 10 bases between. The CDR3 sequence is CASRGYRETQYF. CDR3 nucleotide sequence: TGTGCCAGCAGGGGCTACCGGGAGACCCAGTACTTC.

V and J are TRBV4-1 and TRBJ2-6; TRBD1 might be the D (5 bases). Germline V lookup: CDR1 MGHRA, CDR2 YSYEKL. V lost 0 bases and J 0 bases, leaving 15 bases between the germline ends. The CDR3 runs 19 residues. The CDR3 region has the DNA TGCGCCAGCAGCCAAGATATGGCAGGGCACTCCTCTGGGGCCAACGTCCTGACTTTC. It specifies CASSQDMAGHSSGANVLTF.

About this clone itself: A junction boundary mismatches the germline segment, possibly from a read error. The chain has TRBV2 and TRBJ1-3; tentatively, D is TRBD1 (5 bases). The CDR3 is 13 amino acids. The germline V gene encodes CDR1 SNHLY and CDR2 FYNNEI. CDR3 in DNA: TGTGCCAGCAGGTCAGGGACGGGAAACACCGTATATTTT. Its protein is CASRSGTGNTVYF.

The rearrangement uses TRBV28 and TRBJ1-1; the D is unclear. V was clipped by 4 bases and J by 11 bases, with 17 bases between them. The germline gives CDR1 MDHEN, CDR2 SYDVKM. CDR3 length equals 13 residues. CDR3 sequence: CASSSIHSPTAFF. CDR3 coding DNA: TGTGCCAGCAGTTCCATCCACAGTCCGACGGCTTTCTTT.

This clone showed up just a few times. The rearrangement uses TRBV5-5 and TRBJ2-1; D ambiguous. V was cut by 0 bases and J by 11 bases, with 6 bases left in between. Germline-derived CDR1 and CDR2 are SGHKS and YYEKEE (reference sequence). This CDR3 has 11 amino acids. DNA of the CDR3: TGTGCCAGCAGCTTGGACATAAAGCAGTTCTTC. Protein: CASSLDIKQFF.

This clone was picked up many times. V is TRBV7-2 and J is TRBJ2-7; tentatively, D is TRBD1 or TRBD2 (5 bases each). V lost 2 bases and J lost 7, with 9 bases in between. Germline V gene data show CDR1 as SGHTA and CDR2 as FQGNSA. The CDR3 contains 12 residues. The CDR3 DNA follows: TGTGCCAGCAGCTTATGGTGGGGGGAGCAGTACTTC. This translates into CASSLWWGEQYF.

The genes are TRBV6-5 and TRBJ2-1, with D perhaps assigned TRBD1 or TRBD2 (5 bases each). V lost 6 bases to trimming and J lost 0 bases, with 9 bases between them. Germline V lookup: CDR1 MNHEY, CDR2 SVGAGI. The length of the CDR3 is 14 residues. The CDR3 loop reads CASRKGSSYNEQFF. DNA for the CDR3: TGTGCCAGCAGGAAGGGGAGCTCCTACAATGAGCAGTTCTTC.

The chain combines TRBV28 with TRBJ2-5; 10 nucleotides agree with TRBD2. The germline V gene has CDR1 MDHEN and CDR2 SYDVKM. The CDR3 consists of 15 residues. The V gene end was trimmed by 4 bases and the J gene end by 5 bases; junction bases not matched to a gene: 7. CDR3 protein: CASSSPSGGGETQYF. CDR3 nucleotide sequence: TGTGCCAGCAGTTCCCCTAGCGGGGGAGGGGAGACCCAGTACTTC.

This chain joins TRBV7-2 and TRBJ2-3; 7 bases map to TRBD2. CDR1 and CDR2 (germline): SGHTA, FQGNSA. Trimming at V came to 10 bases and at J to 3 bases, leaving 7 bases not matched to a gene. The CDR3 is made up of 13 amino acids. The CDR3 protein is CAKSGAGTDTQYF. CDR3 DNA: TGTGCCAAATCAGGAGCGGGGACAGATACGCAGTATTTT.

The genes are TRBV11-2 and TRBJ1-2, with 7 bases aligning to TRBD1. V trimming: 6 bases; J trimming: 6 bases; junction bases outside the gene matches: 7. The CDR3 loop spans 13 amino acids. Germline CDR1 and CDR2: SGHAT and FQNNGV. Here the CDR3 DNA reads TGTGCCAGCAGGTCCGGGACAGTAGATGGCTACACCTTC. This encodes CASRSGTVDGYTF.

This clone has a count of ten or more. The chain combines TRBV19 with TRBJ1-2, with D uncertain. The CDR3 has 15 residues. The V end lost 4 bases, the J end lost 4 bases, and 16 bases lay between the germline ends. The V gene's germline CDR1 is LNHDA and CDR2 SQIVND (reference sequence). CDR3 DNA sequence: TGTGCCAGTAGTAGCATCCCGGTCAGTTCCTATGGCTACACCTTC. Protein sequence: CASSSIPVSSYGYTF.

The V and J genes are TRBV30 and TRBJ1-1; D is perhaps TRBD1 (6 bases). There are 11 residues in the CDR3. V lost 7 bases and J lost 5, with 11 bases in between. Germline V gene lookup returns CDR1 GTSNPN and CDR2 SVGIG (reference sequence). CDR3 DNA sequence: TGTGCCTTAGGGGGGTGGACTGAAGCTTTCTTT. This gives the protein CALGGWTEAFF.

The chain carries TRBV12-2 and TRBJ2-3; TRBD2 was called by the table and not checked on the DNA. TRBV12-2 is flagged as a pseudogene. The CDR3 is made up of 22 amino acids. The CDR3 bases are TGTGCAAGTCGCTTAACTTCCGCGGGAGGTCGGTCTGCCGACGCTAGCACAGATACGCAGTATTTT. Residues: CASRLTSAGGRSADASTDTQYF.

CDR3 bases: TGTGCCAGCAGCCCCCGCGGGGGCTACACCTTC. The encoded protein is CASSPRGGYTF. The chain has TRBV7-9 and TRBJ1-2; D call uncertain. The germline CDR1 and CDR2 sequences are SEHNR and FQNEAQ (reference sequence). The germline V and J ends were trimmed by 5 bases and 8 bases, with 9 bases remaining between them. CDR3 length: 11 amino acids.

As DNA, the CDR3 is TGTGCCAGCAATCTACAGGGGCCGGCAGAGACCCAGTACTTC. It specifies CASNLQGPAETQYF. The V call is TRBV2, the J call TRBJ2-5; 7 nucleotides line up with TRBD1. CDR1 is SNHLY, CDR2 FYNNEI, per germline. With V trimmed by 7 bases and J by 4 bases, 9 bases remained unmatched. The CDR3 is 14 residues long.

This chain joins TRBV6-5 and TRBJ1-5; D perhaps matches TRBD1 (6 bases). Germline lookup yields CDR1 MNHEY and CDR2 SVGAGI. Deletions cut 6 bases from V and 7 bases from J, with 16 bases between. The CDR3 is 14 residues long. CDR3 loop: CASSAQGSYQPQHF. Written as DNA, the CDR3 is TGTGCCAGCAGCGCACAGGGTTCTTACCAGCCCCAGCATTTT.